This TCR beta chain was profiled in a study of cytomegalovirus exposure and HLA in healthy donors. Study-level findings and limits: According to reports, the classifier identified cytomegalovirus status with high specificity and sensitivity. In vitro testing confirmed a few CMV-associated chains as specific for CMV antigens. The study assumed roughly uniform donor sequencing depth for presence/absence analyses.

Comments on this clone: Its antigen is unknown.

The CDR3 runs 16 residues. Germline V gives CDR1 SGDLS, CDR2 YYNGEE. V shed 3 bases, J shed 3 bases, and the junction held 3 bases outside the gene matches. The PCR made use of 60 Vbeta and 13 Jbeta primers. The data were produced by immunoSEQ multiplex PCR, yet TCRdb's version contains in-frame clones alone and is incomplete. The sample includes around 150,000 clones, more than 60% seen only once; the top ten take about 1.4%. Source material: PBMCs. The rearrangement joins TRBV9 to TRBJ2-2, with 12 nucleotides matching TRBD2. The sequence was collected from a woman aged 25 to 39 in good health and CMV-seronegative. CDR3 nucleotide sequence: TGTGCCAGCAGCGCTGCTAGCGGGGGGGACACCGGGGAGCTGTTTTTT. This codes for CASSAASGGDTGELFF.